This TCR beta chain is drawn from a study of blood T cell repertoires in COVID-19. Background on the study: The origin of the acute and convalescent COVID-19 samples was the United States, Italy and Spain. PBMCs, B-cell-depleted T cells, or T cells provided the cDNA or gDNA that made up the material.

The CDR3 spans 16 residues. CDR1 and CDR2 (germline): LNHNV, YYDKDF (reference sequence). Trimming took 2 bases from V and 4 from J; bases not matched to a gene: 7. As processed by the authors: Reference gene primer amplification gave estimated nucleated cell counts. TCRdb's copy holds only in-frame clones and misses some; the assay was immunoSEQ multiplex PCR. The V and J calls and clone size come from that table; D and trimming were worked out from the DNA. The table includes 100,000 to 130,000 clones, 90% to 95% detected once. Material: peripheral blood. The chain carries TRBV15 and TRBJ2-3; 9 nucleotides align to TRBD1. The sequence was obtained from a woman under 40 with acute or convalescent COVID-19. CDR3 sequence (DNA): TGTGCCACCAGCAGATCTGGGACAGGGAGGGCAGATACGCAGTATTTT. It codes for CATSRSGTGRADTQYF.